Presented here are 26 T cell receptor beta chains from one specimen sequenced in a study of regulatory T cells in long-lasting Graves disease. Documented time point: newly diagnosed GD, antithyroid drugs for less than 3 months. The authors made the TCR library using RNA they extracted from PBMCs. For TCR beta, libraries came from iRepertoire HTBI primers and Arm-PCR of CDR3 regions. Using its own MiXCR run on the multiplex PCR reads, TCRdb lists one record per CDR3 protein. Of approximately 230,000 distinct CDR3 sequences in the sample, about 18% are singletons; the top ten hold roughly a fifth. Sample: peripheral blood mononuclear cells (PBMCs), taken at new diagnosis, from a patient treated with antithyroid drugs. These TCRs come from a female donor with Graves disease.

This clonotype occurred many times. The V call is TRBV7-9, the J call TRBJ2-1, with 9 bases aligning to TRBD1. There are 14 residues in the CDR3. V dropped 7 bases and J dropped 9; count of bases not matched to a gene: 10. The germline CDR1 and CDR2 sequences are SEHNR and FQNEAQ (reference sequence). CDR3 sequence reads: CASKPGQGHVEQFF. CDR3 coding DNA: TGTGCCAGCAAGCCGGGACAGGGTCACGTTGAGCAGTTCTTC.

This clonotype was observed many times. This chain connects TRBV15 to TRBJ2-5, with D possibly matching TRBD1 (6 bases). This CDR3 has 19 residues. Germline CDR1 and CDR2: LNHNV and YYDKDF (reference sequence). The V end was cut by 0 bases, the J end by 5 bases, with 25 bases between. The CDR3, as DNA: TGTGCCACCAGCAGAGATGCCCATCGTGGTCAGGGGATTACGGAGACCCAGTACTTC. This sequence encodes CATSRDAHRGQGITETQYF.

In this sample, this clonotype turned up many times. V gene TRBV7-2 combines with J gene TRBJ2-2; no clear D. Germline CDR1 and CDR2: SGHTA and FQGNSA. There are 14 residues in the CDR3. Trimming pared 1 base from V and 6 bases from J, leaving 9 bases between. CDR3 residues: CASSLVGPAGELFF. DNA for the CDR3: TGTGCCAGCAGCTTAGTAGGTCCCGCCGGGGAGCTGTTTTTT.

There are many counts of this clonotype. The CDR3 loop is CASSGGHDPDNEQFF. CDR3 nucleotide sequence: TGTGCCAGCAGTGGGGGCCATGATCCGGACAATGAGCAGTTCTTC. The V and J genes are TRBV6-1 and TRBJ2-1; a weak D match, TRBD1 (5 bases). Germline loops: CDR1 MNHNS, CDR2 SASEGT. V lost 4 bases, J lost 5 bases, and 15 bases lay in between. The CDR3 runs 15 residues.

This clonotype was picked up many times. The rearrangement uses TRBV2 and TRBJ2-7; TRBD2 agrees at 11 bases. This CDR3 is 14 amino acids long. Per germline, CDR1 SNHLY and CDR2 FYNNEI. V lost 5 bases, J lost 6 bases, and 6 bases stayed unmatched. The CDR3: CASSQLAGASEQYF. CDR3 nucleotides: TGTGCCAGCAGTCAACTAGCGGGAGCGTCCGAGCAGTACTTC.

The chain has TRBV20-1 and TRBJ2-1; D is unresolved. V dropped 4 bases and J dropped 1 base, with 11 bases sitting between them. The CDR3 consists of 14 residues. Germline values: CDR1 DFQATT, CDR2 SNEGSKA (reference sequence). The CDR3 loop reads CSATRMGSYNEQFF. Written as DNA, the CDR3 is TGCAGTGCTACCCGGATGGGGTCCTACAATGAGCAGTTCTTC.

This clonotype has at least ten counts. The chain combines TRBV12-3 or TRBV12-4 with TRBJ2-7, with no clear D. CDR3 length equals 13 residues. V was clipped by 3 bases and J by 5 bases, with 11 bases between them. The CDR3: CASSFIAAHEQYF. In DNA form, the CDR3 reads TGTGCCAGCAGTTTTATAGCAGCGCACGAGCAGTACTTC.

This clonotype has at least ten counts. For the CDR3, the DNA is TGTGCCTGGTTGCGGACTGAAGCTTTCTTT. Translated: CAWLRTEAFF. The V and J genes are TRBV30 and TRBJ1-1; D is unclear. The CDR3 loop spans 10 amino acids. From germline, CDR1 is GTSNPN and CDR2 SVGIG (reference sequence). The V end was cut by 5 bases, the J end by 5 bases, with 6 bases between.

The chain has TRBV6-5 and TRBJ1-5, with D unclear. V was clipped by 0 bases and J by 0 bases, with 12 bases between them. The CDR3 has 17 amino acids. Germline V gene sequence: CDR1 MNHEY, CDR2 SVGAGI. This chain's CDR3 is CASSYSRQTRSNQPQHF. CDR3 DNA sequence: TGTGCCAGCAGTTACTCTAGGCAGACCCGTAGCAATCAGCCCCAGCATTTT.

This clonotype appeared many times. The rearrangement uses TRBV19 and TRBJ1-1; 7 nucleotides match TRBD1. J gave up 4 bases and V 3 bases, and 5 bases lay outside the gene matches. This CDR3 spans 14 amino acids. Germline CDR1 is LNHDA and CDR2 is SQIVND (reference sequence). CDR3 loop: CASSIAGGVTEAFF. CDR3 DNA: TGTGCCAGTAGTATTGCAGGGGGTGTCACTGAAGCTTTCTTT.

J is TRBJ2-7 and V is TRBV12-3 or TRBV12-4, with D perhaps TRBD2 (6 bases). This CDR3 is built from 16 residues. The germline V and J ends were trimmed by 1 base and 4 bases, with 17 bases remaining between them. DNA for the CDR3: TGTGCCAGCAGTTTAGACCCCCGGAGGGCCGGGTACGAGCAGTACTTC. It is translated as CASSLDPRRAGYEQYF.

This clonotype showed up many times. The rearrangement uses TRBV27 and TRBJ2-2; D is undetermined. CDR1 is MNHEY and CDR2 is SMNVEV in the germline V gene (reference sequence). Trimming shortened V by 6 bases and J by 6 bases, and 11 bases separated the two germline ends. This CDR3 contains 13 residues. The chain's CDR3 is CASSKEPSGELFF. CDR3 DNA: TGTGCCAGCAGCAAGGAGCCCTCCGGGGAGCTGTTTTTT.

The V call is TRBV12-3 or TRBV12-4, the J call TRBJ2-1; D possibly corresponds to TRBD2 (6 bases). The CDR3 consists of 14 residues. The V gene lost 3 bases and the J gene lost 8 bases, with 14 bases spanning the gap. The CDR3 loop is CASSFWRDYHEQFF. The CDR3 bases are TGTGCCAGCAGTTTCTGGCGGGATTATCATGAGCAGTTCTTC.

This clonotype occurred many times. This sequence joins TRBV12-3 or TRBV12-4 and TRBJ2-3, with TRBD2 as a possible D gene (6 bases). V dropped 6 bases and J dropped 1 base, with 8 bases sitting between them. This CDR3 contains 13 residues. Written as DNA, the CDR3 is TGTGCCAGCAGAGCGGGTGGCACAGATACGCAGTATTTT. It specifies CASRAGGTDTQYF.

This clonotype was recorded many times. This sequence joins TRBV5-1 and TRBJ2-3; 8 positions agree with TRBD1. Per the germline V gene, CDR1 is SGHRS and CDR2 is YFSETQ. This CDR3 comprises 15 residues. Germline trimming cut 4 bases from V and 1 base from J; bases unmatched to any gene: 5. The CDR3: CASSLTGGRTDTQYF. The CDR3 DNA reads TGCGCCAGCAGCCTAACAGGGGGTCGCACAGATACGCAGTATTTT. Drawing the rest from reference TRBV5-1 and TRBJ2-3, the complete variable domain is KAGVTQTPRYLIKTRGQQVTLSCSPISGHRSVSWYQQTPGQGLQFLFEYFSETQRNKGNFPGRFSGRQFSNSRSEMNVSTLELGDSALYLCASSLTGGRTDTQYFGPGTRLTVL.

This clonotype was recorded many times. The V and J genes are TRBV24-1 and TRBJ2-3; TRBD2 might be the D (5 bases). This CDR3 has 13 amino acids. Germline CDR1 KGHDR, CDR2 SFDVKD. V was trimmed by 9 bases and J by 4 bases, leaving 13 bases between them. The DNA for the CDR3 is TGTGCCACCCAGCGATTTAGCGCAGATACGCAGTATTTT. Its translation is CATQRFSADTQYF.

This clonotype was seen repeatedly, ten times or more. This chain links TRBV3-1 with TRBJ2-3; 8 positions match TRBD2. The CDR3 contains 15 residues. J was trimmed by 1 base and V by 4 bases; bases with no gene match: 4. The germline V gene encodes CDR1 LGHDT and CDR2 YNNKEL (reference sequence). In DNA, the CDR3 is TGTGCCAGCAGCCGACTAGCGACCCGCACAGATACGCAGTATTTT. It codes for CASSRLATRTDTQYF.

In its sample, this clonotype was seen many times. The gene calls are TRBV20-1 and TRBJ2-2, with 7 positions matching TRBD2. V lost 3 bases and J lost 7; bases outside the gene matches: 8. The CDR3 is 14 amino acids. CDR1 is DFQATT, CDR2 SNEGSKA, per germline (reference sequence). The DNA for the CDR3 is TGCAGTGCTAGGGCGGCGGGAGAGAACGGGGAGCTGTTTTTT. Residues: CSARAAGENGELFF.

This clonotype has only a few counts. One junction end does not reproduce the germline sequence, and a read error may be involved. The CDR3 sequence is CASSPGQQEAQYF. The CDR3 region has the DNA TGTGCCAGCTCACCGGGACAGCAAGAGGCCCAGTACTTC. The rearrangement uses TRBV18 and TRBJ2-5, with 7 nucleotides matching TRBD1. Germline V lookup: CDR1 KGHSH, CDR2 LQKENI. This CDR3 has 13 residues.

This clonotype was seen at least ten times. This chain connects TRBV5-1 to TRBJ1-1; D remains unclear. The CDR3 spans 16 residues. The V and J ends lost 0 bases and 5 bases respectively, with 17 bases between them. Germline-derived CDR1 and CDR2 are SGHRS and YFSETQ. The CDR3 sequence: CASSLAQGRGGTEAFF. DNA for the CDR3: TGCGCCAGCAGCTTGGCGCAAGGCCGGGGTGGTACTGAAGCTTTCTTT.

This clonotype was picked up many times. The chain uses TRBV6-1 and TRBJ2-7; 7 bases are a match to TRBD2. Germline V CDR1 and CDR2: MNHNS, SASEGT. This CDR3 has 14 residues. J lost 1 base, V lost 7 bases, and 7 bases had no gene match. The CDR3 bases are TGTGCCAGCACTCCGGCGGGAGAGTCCTACGAGCAGTACTTC. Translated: CASTPAGESYEQYF.

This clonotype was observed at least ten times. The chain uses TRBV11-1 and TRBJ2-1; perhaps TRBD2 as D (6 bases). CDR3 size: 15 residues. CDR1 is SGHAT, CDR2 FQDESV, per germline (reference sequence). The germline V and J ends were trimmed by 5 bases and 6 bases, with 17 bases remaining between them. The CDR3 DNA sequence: TGTGCCAGCAGCGCCGGTGGGGGGACCGGCAATGAGCAGTTCTTC. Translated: CASSAGGGTGNEQFF.

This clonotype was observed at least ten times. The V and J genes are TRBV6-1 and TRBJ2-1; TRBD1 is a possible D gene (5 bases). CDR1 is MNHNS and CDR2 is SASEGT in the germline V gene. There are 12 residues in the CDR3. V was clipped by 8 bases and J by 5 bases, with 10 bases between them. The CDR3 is CASLDNHNEQFF. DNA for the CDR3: TGTGCCAGCTTGGACAATCACAATGAGCAGTTCTTC.

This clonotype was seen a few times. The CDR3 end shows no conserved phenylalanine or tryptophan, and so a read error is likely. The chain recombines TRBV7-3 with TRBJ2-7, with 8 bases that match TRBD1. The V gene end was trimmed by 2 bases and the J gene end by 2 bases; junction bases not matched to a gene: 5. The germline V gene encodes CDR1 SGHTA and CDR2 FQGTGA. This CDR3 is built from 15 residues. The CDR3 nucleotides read TGTGCCAGCAGCTTATTTTCGGGACAGGCCTACGAGCAGTACCTC. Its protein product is CASSLFSGQAYEQYL.

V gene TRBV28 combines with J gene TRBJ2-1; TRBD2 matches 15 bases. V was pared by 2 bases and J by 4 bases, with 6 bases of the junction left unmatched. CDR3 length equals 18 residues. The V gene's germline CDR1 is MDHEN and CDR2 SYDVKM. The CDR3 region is CASSLLGTSGRSYNEQFF. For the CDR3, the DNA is TGTGCCAGCAGTTTACTAGGGACTAGCGGGAGGTCATACAATGAGCAGTTCTTC.

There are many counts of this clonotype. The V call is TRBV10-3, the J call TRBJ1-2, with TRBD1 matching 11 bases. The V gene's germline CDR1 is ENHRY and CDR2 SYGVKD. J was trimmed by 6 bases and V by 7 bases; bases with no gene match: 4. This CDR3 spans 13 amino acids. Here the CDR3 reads CAINEDRGHGYTF. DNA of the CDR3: TGTGCCATCAACGAGGACAGGGGGCATGGCTACACCTTC.